The 27 T cell receptor beta chains listed next were all sequenced from one sample in a study of blood T cells in healthy people across ages. A second PCR, run for about 7 to 11 cycles, used a sample-barcoded 5' primer plus a J-beta primer mix. TCRdb fed the 5' RACE reads into MiXCR, producing one record per CDR3 protein. The sample contains about 1,400,000 distinct CDR3 sequences, around 59% of which appear only once. The source material was blood. All receptors derive from a man younger than 35 in good health.

The chain links TRBV4-1 to TRBJ1-2; D remains unclear. The CDR3 has 15 amino acids. Germline V lookup: CDR1 MGHRA, CDR2 YSYEKL. Trimming removed 0 bases at V and 4 bases at J, with 12 bases between. CDR3 sequence: CASSQERDPSYGYTF. The CDR3 DNA follows: TGCGCCAGCAGCCAAGAAAGGGATCCCTCCTATGGCTACACCTTC.

The chain uses TRBV12-3 or TRBV12-4 and TRBJ1-5; D is unclear. Trimming stripped 5 bases from V and 5 bases from J, with 7 bases between. This CDR3 spans 12 amino acids. This CDR3 is CASSPSHQPQHF. The CDR3 DNA is TGTGCCAGCAGTCCGTCTCATCAGCCCCAGCATTTT.

This clonotype has just a few counts. This chain uses TRBV29-1 with TRBJ2-5; D gene ambiguous. Trimming removed 4 bases from V and 5 bases from J, with 14 bases in between. Germline V gene data show CDR1 as SQVTM and CDR2 as ANQGSEA. The CDR3 runs to 13 residues. The CDR3 sequence: CSVVGPVGETQYF. CDR3 coding DNA: TGCAGCGTTGTAGGTCCGGTGGGGGAGACCCAGTACTTC.

Only a few counts were recorded for this clonotype. The chain recombines TRBV4-1 with TRBJ1-2; 7 bases align to TRBD1. The CDR3 sequence is 15 residues long. V was clipped by 3 bases and J by 1 base; unmatched bases: 5. The germline V gene has CDR1 MGHRA and CDR2 YSYEKL. The CDR3 sequence is CASSQSTGDNYGYTF. The DNA for the CDR3 is TGCGCCAGCAGCCAGTCAACAGGGGATAACTATGGCTACACCTTC.

The CDR3 is CASSSYRASSYNEQFF. The CDR3 DNA follows: TGTGCCAGCAGCTCGTATCGCGCGAGCTCCTACAATGAGCAGTTCTTC. The chain recombines TRBV13 with TRBJ2-1; D unresolved. Germline V gene sequence: CDR1 PRHDT, CDR2 FYEKMQ (reference sequence). V lost 4 bases to trimming and J lost 0 bases, with 13 bases between them. This CDR3 contains 16 residues.

The chain couples TRBV24-1 to TRBJ2-3, with a possible D match to TRBD1 (6 bases). Trimming removed 3 bases at V and 0 bases at J, with 9 bases between. Germline CDR1 reads KGHDR; CDR2 reads SFDVKD. The CDR3 contains 15 residues. CDR3 DNA sequence: TGTGCCACCAGTGATCGGACAGCCAGCACAGATACGCAGTATTTT. It encodes CATSDRTASTDTQYF.

The rearrangement joins TRBV2 to TRBJ2-7; 10 bases line up with TRBD2. The V and J ends lost 5 bases and 7 bases, in that order; junction bases with no gene match: 8. The CDR3 has 14 amino acids. Germline V gene sequence: CDR1 SNHLY, CDR2 FYNNEI. CDR3 coding DNA: TGTGCCAGCAGTAGACTAGCGGGTGTTTGGGAGCAGTACTTC. It encodes CASSRLAGVWEQYF.

The count of this clonotype is one. The V call is TRBV10-2, the J call TRBJ2-3; no clear D. There are 15 residues in the CDR3. Trimming removed 4 bases from V and 3 bases from J, with 14 bases in between. The germline CDR1 and CDR2 sequences are WSHSY and SAAADI. The CDR3 region is CASSAQALETDTQYF. In nucleotides, the CDR3 is TGCGCCAGCAGTGCGCAGGCGTTAGAAACAGATACGCAGTATTTT.

CDR3 in amino acids: CASSLGVGTVYEQFF. DNA for the CDR3: TGTGCCAGCAGCTTAGGGGTCGGGACAGTCTATGAGCAGTTCTTC. The rearrangement joins TRBV11-2 to TRBJ2-1; TRBD1 aligns across 7 bases. The V gene's germline CDR1 is SGHAT and CDR2 FQNNGV. This CDR3 has 15 residues. With 1 base clipped from V and 8 bases from J, the junction kept 8 bases outside the gene matches.

This clonotype turned up a few times. The J gene is TRBJ1-5, the V gene TRBV12-3 or TRBV12-4; perhaps TRBD1 as D (5 bases). This CDR3 has 11 residues. V gave up 8 bases and J gave up 6 bases, with 8 bases separating them. The DNA for the CDR3 is TGTGCCAGCTCGCAGGGTCAGCCCCAGCATTTT. This encodes CASSQGQPQHF.

The CDR3 sequence is CASSVGGGGTEAFF. The DNA of the CDR3 is TGTGCCAGCAGCGTAGGTGGAGGGGGCACTGAAGCTTTCTTT. The V and J genes are TRBV9 and TRBJ1-1; D may be TRBD1 (6 bases). The CDR3 has 14 residues. Germline V gives CDR1 SGDLS, CDR2 YYNGEE. V lost 0 bases, J lost 4 bases, and 10 bases lay in between.

This clonotype was seen a handful of times. This chain uses TRBV5-5 with TRBJ2-7; D gene uncertain. The CDR3 consists of 15 residues. V lost 0 bases to trimming and J lost 0 bases, with 10 bases between them. CDR1 and CDR2 (germline): SGHKS, YYEKEE (reference sequence). CDR3 sequence (DNA): TGTGCCAGCAGCTTGGGAGCCATGAGCTCCTACGAGCAGTACTTC. Its translation: CASSLGAMSSYEQYF.

The chain links TRBV2 to TRBJ1-2; the D gene is possibly TRBD1 (6 bases). CDR1 and CDR2 (germline): SNHLY, FYNNEI. The CDR3 contains 13 residues. Trimming shortened V by 7 bases and J by 5 bases, and 14 bases separated the two germline ends. The CDR3 region is CASMDREEYGYTF. CDR3 in DNA: TGTGCCAGCATGGACAGAGAGGAATATGGCTACACCTTC.

V usage is TRBV12-3 or TRBV12-4 and J usage is TRBJ2-1, with 11 positions matching TRBD2. There are 15 residues in the CDR3. Trimming at V came to 4 bases and at J to 7 bases, leaving 6 bases not matched to a gene. This CDR3 reads CASSSRLAGPNEQFF. The CDR3 DNA follows: TGTGCCAGCAGTTCCCGACTAGCGGGGCCTAATGAGCAGTTCTTC.

The chain joins TRBV27 to TRBJ2-3; 10 bases map to TRBD2. Looked up from germline, CDR1 is MNHEY and CDR2 is SMNVEV (reference sequence). Germline trimming cut 6 bases from V and 3 bases from J; bases unmatched to any gene: 9. The CDR3 covers 16 residues. CDR3 in amino acids: CASSSSSGGATDTQYF. The CDR3 DNA reads TGTGCCAGCAGCTCCTCCAGCGGGGGGGCTACAGATACGCAGTATTTT.

As for this clonotype: A read error may account for a junction end that differs from germline. The chain joins TRBV3-1 to TRBJ2-2, with TRBD2 as a possible D gene (6 bases). The V gene's germline CDR1 is LGHDT and CDR2 YNNKEL (reference sequence). The CDR3 is made up of 15 amino acids. This CDR3 is CTSSLGPGDTGELFF. CDR3 nucleotides: TGTACCAGCAGCCTGGGACCGGGGGACACCGGGGAGCTGTTTTTT.

The chain joins TRBV4-1 to TRBJ2-7, with D unclear. Per the germline V gene, CDR1 is MGHRA and CDR2 is YSYEKL. The V and J ends lost 0 bases and 0 bases respectively, with 9 bases between them. This CDR3 region has 15 residues. CDR3 sequence reads: CASSQDVDFSYEQYF. The CDR3 DNA sequence: TGCGCCAGCAGCCAAGATGTCGACTTCTCCTACGAGCAGTACTTC.

The V call is TRBV28, the J call TRBJ2-7; 10 bases line up with TRBD2. The J segment lost 3 bases and the V segment lost 2 bases, leaving 4 bases of the junction unmatched. Germline loops: CDR1 MDHEN, CDR2 SYDVKM. The CDR3 length is 15 residues. The CDR3 nucleotides read TGTGCCAGCAGTTTACTAGGACTAGCGGACTACGAGCAGTACTTC. This encodes CASSLLGLADYEQYF. Together with reference TRBV28 and TRBJ2-7, the CDR3 gives the full variable domain: DVKVTQSSRYLVKRTGEKVFLECVQDMDHENMFWYRQDPGLGLRLIYFSYDVKMKEKGDIPEGYSVSREKKERFSLILESASTNQTSMYLCASSLLGLADYEQYFGPGTRLTVT.

On this clonotype itself: An end of the junction does not agree with germline; a read error may underlie this. The V and J genes are TRBV29-1 and TRBJ1-4, with D possibly TRBD1 on 6 matching bases. Germline CDR1 SQVTM, CDR2 ANQGSEA. CDR3 length: 11 residues. CDR3 in DNA: TGCAGCGGTGAAATTAGGGGGGAACTGTTTTTT. It translates to CSGEIRGELFF.

This rearrangement joins TRBV12-3 or TRBV12-4 to TRBJ2-5, with D perhaps matching TRBD2 (6 bases). Trimming left V 7 bases short and J 1 base short, with 13 bases between. The CDR3 extends over 14 amino acids. The CDR3 is CASTAGTFQETQYF. CDR3 bases: TGTGCCAGCACCGCCGGGACTTTCCAAGAGACCCAGTACTTC.

The gene calls are TRBV5-6 and TRBJ1-1, with a possible D match to TRBD1 (5 bases). The CDR3 runs to 16 residues. V was pared by 6 bases and J by 4 bases, with 22 bases between. Germline V lookup: CDR1 SGHDT, CDR2 YYEEEE. The CDR3 DNA sequence: TGTGCCAGCAAAAGGGGAATTGTTGAGATCACCACTGAAGCTTTCTTT. Residues: CASKRGIVEITTEAFF.

V is TRBV27 and J is TRBJ2-3, with a weak D call TRBD1 (6 bases). Germline V CDR1 and CDR2: MNHEY, SMNVEV (reference sequence). Trimming removed 8 bases from V and 9 bases from J, with 12 bases in between. This CDR3 is built from 11 residues. The CDR3 loop is CASGGQGTQYF. The CDR3 nucleotides read TGTGCCAGCGGGGGACAAGGAACGCAGTATTTT.

The genes are TRBV10-3 and TRBJ2-1; the D is unclear. With the DNA end fitting TRBJ2-7 better, the J assignment may be wrong. Germline V lookup: CDR1 ENHRY, CDR2 SYGVKD. The CDR3 sequence is 14 residues long. CDR3 nucleotide sequence: TGTGCCATCAGTGACCGATGGCGCTACTACGAGCAGTACTTC. This encodes CAISDRWRYYEQYF.

This clonotype came up a few times. V and J are TRBV21-1 and TRBJ1-5; no check of the table's D call, TRBD1, against the DNA was made. TRBV21-1 is assigned pseudogene status. This CDR3 is built from 19 residues. The CDR3 loop reads CASSKVSVSGHRSNQPQHF. The CDR3 nucleotides read TGTGCCAGCAGCAAAGTTAGTGTGTCGGGACACCGTAGCAATCAGCCCCAGCATTTT.

Only a few counts were recorded for this clonotype. The chain carries TRBV6-5 and TRBJ2-1; perhaps TRBD1 as D (5 bases). The CDR3 is made up of 14 amino acids. Per the germline V gene, CDR1 is MNHEY and CDR2 is SVGAGI. Trimming took off 6 bases at V and 8 bases at J, with 17 bases between the two ends. The CDR3 loop reads CASRPPDNPDEQFF. CDR3 DNA: TGTGCCAGCAGACCCCCGGACAATCCCGATGAGCAGTTCTTC.

This rearrangement joins TRBV6-6 to TRBJ2-5, with D possibly being TRBD2 (6 bases). V dropped 0 bases and J dropped 2 bases, with 10 bases sitting between them. The CDR3 contains 15 residues. Germline CDR1 MNHNY, CDR2 SVGAGI (reference sequence). In DNA, the CDR3 is TGTGCCAGCAGTTACTCTCGGGAGCTTCAAGAGACCCAGTACTTC. This translates into CASSYSRELQETQYF.

V gene TRBV20-1 combines with J gene TRBJ2-5; D is perhaps TRBD1 (5 bases). The CDR3 consists of 13 residues. Trimming cost V 3 bases and J 4 bases, with 12 bases left between them. The germline V gene has CDR1 DFQATT and CDR2 SNEGSKA (reference sequence). Here the CDR3 reads CSASVSGLETQYF. CDR3 DNA sequence: TGCAGTGCTAGTGTTTCAGGGTTAGAGACCCAGTACTTC.